This T cell receptor (beta chain) was observed in a study of blood T cell repertoires in COVID-19. Study summary: Sample material is recorded as cDNA or gDNA derived from T cells, B-cell-depleted T cells, or PBMCs.

Libraries were prepared by immunoSEQ multiplex PCR; TCRdb keeps only in-frame clonotypes and omits some of them. The table has 45,000 to 55,000 clones, roughly nine tenths seen once; the top ten hold roughly 7.6%. The germline CDR1 and CDR2 sequences are SGHRS and YFSETQ. This CDR3 contains 15 residues. V was pared by 0 bases and J by 7 bases, with 14 bases between. The source material was peripheral blood. V is TRBV5-1 and J is TRBJ2-4; a possible D gene is TRBD1 (5 bases). This receptor was obtained from a woman in her thirties or forties with active COVID-19. CDR3 loop: CASSLEGQGLNIQYF. The CDR3 DNA is TGCGCCAGCAGCTTGGAGGGGCAGGGTCTGAACATTCAGTACTTC.